This entry describes one T cell receptor beta chain. What it binds is not known. This sample is drawn from a study of CD8+ T cells in alopecia areata. The treatment was: oral pan-JAK inhibitor, 5-10 mg twice daily. Lesional scalp punch biopsies and peripheral blood were collected from alopecia areata patients. Whole-study results and caveats: More clonal than normal scalp was lesional scalp, particularly alopecia totalis/universalis. In scalp and blood, many expanded lesional clones persisted during tofacitinib.

The CDR3 spans 17 residues. CDR1 is WSHSY and CDR2 is SAAADI in the germline V gene. Trimming took 7 bases from V and 1 from J; bases not matched to a gene: 14. TCR sequencing used cDNA made by reverse transcription of extracted RNA. TCRdb's copy holds only in-frame clones and misses some; the assay was immunoSEQ multiplex PCR. The sample records 150,000 to 200,000 clones, 50% to 65% being singletons. The V gene is TRBV10-2, the J gene TRBJ1-2, with 8 bases fitting TRBD1. This material consisted of CD4+ T cells sorted from blood, taken at week 24, from a patient treated with tofacitinib. The TCR comes from a human donor with alopecia areata. The chain's CDR3 is CASTHQKGQGGNYGYTF. The CDR3 DNA reads TGCGCCAGCACCCATCAAAAAGGACAGGGTGGTAACTATGGCTACACCTTC.